The next 11 T cell receptor beta chains were all read from a single sample in a study of blood T cell repertoires in COVID-19. Libraries were prepared by immunoSEQ multiplex PCR; TCRdb keeps only in-frame clonotypes and omits some of them. Among 250,000 to 300,000 clones listed, around 90% were seen once. The specimen was peripheral blood. The receptors come from a woman between 65 and 79 years old with COVID-19, enrolled during active disease.

CDR3 sequence: CASSGAGSYNEQFF. CDR3 nucleotide sequence: TGTGCCAGCAGTGGTGCGGGCTCCTACAATGAGCAGTTCTTC. The chain has TRBV6-2 or TRBV6-3 and TRBJ2-1; TRBD2 is a possible D gene (5 bases). Germline CDR1 and CDR2: MNHEY and SVGEGT. The CDR3 has 14 amino acids. Trimming cost V 5 bases and J 0 bases, with 8 bases left between them.

The chain couples TRBV3-1 (or the pseudogene TRBV3-2) to TRBJ2-3; TRBD2 aligns across 9 bases. V trimming: 0 bases; J trimming: 3 bases; junction bases outside the gene matches: 7. CDR3 length equals 17 residues. The germline gives CDR1 LGHDT, CDR2 YNNKEL (reference sequence). The CDR3 DNA sequence: TGTGCCAGCAGCCAAGATGTGGCTAGCGGGATAACAGATACGCAGTATTTT. It translates to CASSQDVASGITDTQYF.

The J gene is TRBJ2-5, the V gene TRBV19, with 8 bases fitting TRBD1. Losses at the gene ends were 5 bases for V and 2 bases for J; bases not matched to a gene: 7. CDR3 length: 15 residues. Germline-derived CDR1 and CDR2 are LNHDA and SQIVND (reference sequence). CDR3 sequence reads: CASSPGQASQETQYF. The DNA for the CDR3 is TGTGCCAGTAGTCCGGGACAGGCTAGTCAAGAGACCCAGTACTTC. The entire variable domain, with the rest obtained from reference TRBV19 and TRBJ2-5, is as follows: DGGITQSPKYLFRKEGQNVTLSCEQNLNHDAMYWYRQDPGQGLRLIYYSQIVNDFQKGDIAEGYSVSREKKESFPLTVTSAQKNPTAFYLCASSPGQASQETQYFGPGTRLLVL.

The chain has TRBV6-5 and TRBJ2-7, with a possible D match to TRBD1 (6 bases). The V gene lost 2 bases and the J gene lost 4 bases, with 15 bases spanning the gap. This CDR3 is built from 15 residues. Germline lookup yields CDR1 MNHEY and CDR2 SVGAGI. The CDR3 DNA reads TGTGCCAGCAGTTACACCCGAACAGGGCCATACGAGCAGTACTTC. It specifies CASSYTRTGPYEQYF.

The chain joins TRBV28 to TRBJ2-5, with 8 bases that match TRBD1. From germline, CDR1 is MDHEN and CDR2 SYDVKM. The CDR3 spans 15 residues. J was trimmed by 3 bases and V by 4 bases; bases with no gene match: 7. The CDR3 loop is CASSSPGQAKETQYF. The CDR3 nucleotides are TGTGCCAGCAGTTCTCCGGGACAGGCAAAAGAGACCCAGTACTTC.

The chain has TRBV7-2 and TRBJ1-2, with TRBD1 as a possible D gene (5 bases). The V end was cut by 1 base, the J end by 3 bases, with 9 bases between. The CDR3 length is 14 residues. Per germline, CDR1 SGHTA and CDR2 FQGNSA. The CDR3 DNA follows: TGTGCCAGCAGCTTAGTTGGGGGGGACTATGGCTACACCTTC. Translation gives CASSLVGGDYGYTF.

The chain links TRBV7-2 to TRBJ2-1; 10 positions match TRBD2. Trimming at V came to 4 bases and at J to 9 bases, leaving 9 bases not matched to a gene. The CDR3 is made up of 15 amino acids. The germline CDR1 and CDR2 sequences are SGHTA and FQGNSA. The CDR3 DNA follows: TGTGCCAGCAGCTCAAACGGTCTAGCGGGAGCTGAGCAGTTCTTC. Protein: CASSSNGLAGAEQFF.

This sequence joins TRBV7-3 and TRBJ1-4; 7 nucleotides agree with TRBD1. The CDR3 length is 19 residues. V was clipped by 3 bases and J by 3 bases; unmatched bases: 16. In germline, CDR1 is SGHTA, CDR2 FQGTGA. The CDR3 DNA reads TGTGCCAGCAGCTTCAACAGGGTCACAGGGGCCGGGTCTAATGAAAAACTGTTTTTT. As protein: CASSFNRVTGAGSNEKLFF.

The chain links TRBV5-6 to TRBJ2-5; D is perhaps TRBD1 (5 bases). Germline V gene sequence: CDR1 SGHDT, CDR2 YYEEEE. Trimming left V 2 bases short and J 5 bases short, with 19 bases between. The CDR3 has 16 amino acids. The CDR3 DNA sequence: TGTGCCAGCAGCTTTAGGGGCAGCGAGCGTGGGGAGACCCAGTACTTC. Protein: CASSFRGSERGETQYF.

The rearrangement uses TRBV6-5 and TRBJ1-2; 8 bases are shared with TRBD1. Germline trimming cut 4 bases from V and 5 bases from J; bases unmatched to any gene: 12. This CDR3 has 16 residues. Germline values: CDR1 MNHEY, CDR2 SVGAGI. CDR3 DNA: TGTGCCAGCAGTTCAGGAGGGTCAGGGGGCGGGTATGGCTACACCTTC. It is translated as CASSSGGSGGGYGYTF.

In the case of this clone: Distinct nucleotide sequences in the sample also encode this CDR3. The chain joins TRBV28 to TRBJ1-5, with D unclear. CDR3 size: 12 residues. Between the trimmed V and J ends, which lost 2 bases and 4 bases, there was a span of 3 bases. In germline, CDR1 is MDHEN, CDR2 SYDVKM. The CDR3 region is CASSLLNQPQHF. As DNA, the CDR3 is TGTGCCAGCAGTTTACTGAATCAGCCCCAGCATTTT.